This paragraph reports one T cell receptor beta chain. This entry comes from a study of cytomegalovirus exposure and HLA in healthy donors. About the study: Approximately 85 million unique TCRs from HLA-typed donors were held in an early data release.

PCR employed 60 Vbeta and 13 Jbeta primers. Measured with immunoSEQ multiplex PCR; TCRdb has only the in-frame clones, and not every one. In the table there are around 130,000 clones, roughly 80% of which are singletons. In germline, CDR1 is MNHEY, CDR2 SMNVEV (reference sequence). This CDR3 comprises 18 residues. Trimming cost V 5 bases and J 1 base, with 18 bases left between them. The receptor was derived from a female donor in good health and CMV-seronegative. Sequencing was done on a sample of PBMCs. V and J are TRBV27 and TRBJ2-6; D may be TRBD2 (5 bases). In nucleotides, the CDR3 is TGTGCCAGCAGTCCAAGAGCGGACCGGCCGTCTGGGGCCAACGTCCTGACTTTC. It translates to CASSPRADRPSGANVLTF.